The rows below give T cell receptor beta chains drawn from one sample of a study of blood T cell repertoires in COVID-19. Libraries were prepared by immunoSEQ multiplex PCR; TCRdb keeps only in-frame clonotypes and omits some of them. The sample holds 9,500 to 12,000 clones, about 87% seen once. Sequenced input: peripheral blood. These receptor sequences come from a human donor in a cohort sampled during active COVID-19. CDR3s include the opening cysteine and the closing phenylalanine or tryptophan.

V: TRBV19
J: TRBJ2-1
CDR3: CASGHRTEEQFF

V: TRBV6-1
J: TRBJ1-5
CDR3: CASSEGRVWREGRGNQPQHF

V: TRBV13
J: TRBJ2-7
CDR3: CASSLGLAGPREQYF

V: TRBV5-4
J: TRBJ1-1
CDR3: CASSPRTGQGNTEAFF

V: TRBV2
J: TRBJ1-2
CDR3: CASSIKQGRGYTF

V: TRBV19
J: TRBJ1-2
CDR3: CASSITPGGIGGYTF

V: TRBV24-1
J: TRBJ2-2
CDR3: CATSDSGGTGNTGELFF

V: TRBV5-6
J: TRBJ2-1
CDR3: CASSLERGEQFF

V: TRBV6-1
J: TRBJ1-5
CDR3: CASSERGVLRNQPQHF

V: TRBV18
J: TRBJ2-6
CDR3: CASSLSSGANVLTF

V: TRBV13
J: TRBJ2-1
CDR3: CASNTGGVFDEQFF

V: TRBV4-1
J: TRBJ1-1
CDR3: CASSQETGRTEAFF

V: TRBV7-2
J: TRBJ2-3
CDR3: CASSLAEFLGPDTQYF

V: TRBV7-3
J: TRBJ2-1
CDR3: CASTLGGAMYNEQFF

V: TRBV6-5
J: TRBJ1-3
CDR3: CASSSSVSSGNTIYF

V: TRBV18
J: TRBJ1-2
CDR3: CASSPRAYGDYGYTF

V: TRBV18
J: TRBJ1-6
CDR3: CASQNQDNSPLHF

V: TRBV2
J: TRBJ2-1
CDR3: CASSPQGASYNEQFF

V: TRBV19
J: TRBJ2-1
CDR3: CASSMGGGEQFF

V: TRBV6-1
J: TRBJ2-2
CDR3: CASSEASGNTGELFF

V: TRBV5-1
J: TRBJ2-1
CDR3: CASRLAGGPVANEQFF

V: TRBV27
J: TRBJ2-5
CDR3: CASRNPGGALETQYF

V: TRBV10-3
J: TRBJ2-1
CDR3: CAISKTSGNNEQFF

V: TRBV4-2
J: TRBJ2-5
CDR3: CASSHGQGSETQYF

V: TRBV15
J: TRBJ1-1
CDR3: CATSRDSTGPTEAFF

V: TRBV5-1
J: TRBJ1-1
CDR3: CASSLGAEAFF

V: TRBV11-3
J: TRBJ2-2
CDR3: CASSSEGTGNTGELFF

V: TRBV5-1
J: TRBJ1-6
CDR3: CASSLEGRASSYNSPLHF

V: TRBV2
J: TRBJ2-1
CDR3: CATVKEGAGYNEQFF

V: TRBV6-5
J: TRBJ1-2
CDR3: CASRRVKSGYGYTF

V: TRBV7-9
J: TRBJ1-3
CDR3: CASSQGRPHSGNTIYF

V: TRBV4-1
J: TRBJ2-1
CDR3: CASSHGTSGNEQFF

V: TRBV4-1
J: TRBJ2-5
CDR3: CASSPWRGETQYF

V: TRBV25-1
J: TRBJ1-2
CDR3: CASSERGNYGYTF

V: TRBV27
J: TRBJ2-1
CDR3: CASSFGFPENSEQFF

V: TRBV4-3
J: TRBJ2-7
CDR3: CASSHSSGEFYEQYF

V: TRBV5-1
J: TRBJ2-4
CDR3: CASSLLLAGGVGNIQYF

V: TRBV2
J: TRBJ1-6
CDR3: CASSVDRDGSPLHF

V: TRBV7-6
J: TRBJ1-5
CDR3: CASSLEGAGDQPQHF

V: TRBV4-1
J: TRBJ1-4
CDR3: CASSKDSVIGEKLFF

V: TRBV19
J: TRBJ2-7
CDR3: CASRTRGSSYEQYF

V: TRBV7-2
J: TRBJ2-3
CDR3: CASSLIGGADTQYF

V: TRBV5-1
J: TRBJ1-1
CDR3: CASSLAENTEAFF

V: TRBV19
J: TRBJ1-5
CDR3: CASRKQGGLDQPQHF

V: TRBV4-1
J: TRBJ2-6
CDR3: CASSYPRGLESGANVLTF

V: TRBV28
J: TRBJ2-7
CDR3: CASSLLRGSLRYEQYF

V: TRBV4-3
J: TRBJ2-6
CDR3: CASSPSAEGRSGANVLTF

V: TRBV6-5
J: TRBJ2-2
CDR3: CASSYQQTTGELFF

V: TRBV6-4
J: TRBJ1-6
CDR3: CASSDQPSGQSYNSPLHF

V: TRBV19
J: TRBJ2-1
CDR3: CASSIRDRQYNEQFF

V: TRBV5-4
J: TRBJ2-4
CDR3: CASSGQGAKAKNIQYF

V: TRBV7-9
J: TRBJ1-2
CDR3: CASSPWRLGEGYGYTF

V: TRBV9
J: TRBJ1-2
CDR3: CASSGGTARGGYTF

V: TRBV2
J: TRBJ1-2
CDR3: CASSETGRPNYGYTF

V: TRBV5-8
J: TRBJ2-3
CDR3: CASRGLTQYF

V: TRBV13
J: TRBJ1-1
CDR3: CASRAQGTEAFF

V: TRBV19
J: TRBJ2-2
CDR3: CASRTGTALLTGELFF